Below are 13 T cell receptor beta chains sequenced from a single sample in a study of T cells in localized non-small cell lung cancer. Generated by immunoSEQ multiplex PCR, the TCRdb table keeps only in-frame clones and is missing some. The profile shows roughly 1,900 clones, around 25% of them singletons. This specimen was normal lung tissue next to the tumor, taken before any cancer treatment. The source is a female donor over 55 with stage I lung adenocarcinoma.

This clone was seen a handful of times. The chain uses TRBV11-3 and TRBJ2-7, with TRBD2 matching over 8 bases. After removal of 1 base from V and 3 bases from J, the junction contained 8 bases not matched to a gene. Germline CDR1 and CDR2: SGHNT and YENEEA. The CDR3 is made up of 16 amino acids. Here the CDR3 reads CASSLVVSGGDYEQYF. The DNA for the CDR3 is TGTGCCAGCAGCTTAGTTGTGTCGGGAGGGGACTACGAGCAGTACTTC. The whole variable domain, filled in from reference TRBV11-3 and TRBJ2-7, reads EAGVVQSPRYKIIEKKQPVAFWCNPISGHNTLYWYLQNLGQGPELLIRYENEEAVDDSQLPKDRFSAERLKGVDSTLKIQPAELGDSAVYLCASSLVVSGGDYEQYFGPGTRLTVT.

The chain combines TRBV6-8 with TRBJ2-1; 14 bases line up with TRBD2. The CDR3 is 18 amino acids. Unmatched junction bases numbered 9, after V lost 6 bases and J lost 2 bases. Germline V gene data show CDR1 as MNHGY and CDR2 as SAAAGT. The chain's CDR3 is CASRQGLAGGRTYNEQFF. The CDR3 bases are TGTGCCAGCAGACAAGGACTAGCGGGAGGACGGACCTACAATGAGCAGTTCTTC.

The V and J genes are TRBV19 and TRBJ1-2, with D perhaps TRBD1 (6 bases). This CDR3 spans 15 amino acids. With 7 bases removed from V and 4 bases from J, the gap between germline ends came to 19 bases. Looked up from germline, CDR1 is LNHDA and CDR2 is SQIVND (reference sequence). The CDR3 is CASTLGAGFAYGYTF. CDR3 in DNA: TGTGCCAGTACCCTGGGGGCGGGTTTCGCCTATGGCTACACCTTC.

This clone came up once. The rearrangement uses TRBV5-1 and TRBJ2-1; D is unclear. V gave up 0 bases and J gave up 5 bases, with 9 bases separating them. Germline V gives CDR1 SGHRS, CDR2 YFSETQ. The CDR3 consists of 14 residues. CDR3 loop: CASSLGGIHNEQFF. The CDR3 DNA reads as TGCGCCAGCAGCTTGGGTGGAATTCACAATGAGCAGTTCTTC.

This clone has just a few counts. The V gene is TRBV19, the J gene TRBJ1-5; D may be TRBD1 (5 bases). Germline V gene data show CDR1 as LNHDA and CDR2 as SQIVND (reference sequence). The CDR3 covers 14 residues. Trimming stripped 2 bases from V and 2 bases from J, with 7 bases between. The CDR3: CASSIQGGNQPQHF. Written as DNA, the CDR3 is TGTGCCAGTAGTATACAGGGTGGCAATCAGCCCCAGCATTTT. Full variable domain (rest looked up from reference TRBV19 and TRBJ1-5): DGGITQSPKYLFRKEGQNVTLSCEQNLNHDAMYWYRQDPGQGLRLIYYSQIVNDFQKGDIAEGYSVSREKKESFPLTVTSAQKNPTAFYLCASSIQGGNQPQHFGDGTRLSIL.

This clone was counted between two and nine times. This chain joins TRBV11-3 and TRBJ1-1, with a possible D match to TRBD1 (6 bases). V lost 7 bases, J lost 4 bases, and 19 bases lay in between. The germline V gene encodes CDR1 SGHNT and CDR2 YENEEA. The CDR3 totals 15 residues. The CDR3 bases are TGTGCCAGCACCAAGGGGGGGACCCGGGGCACTGAAGCTTTCTTT. This codes for CASTKGGTRGTEAFF.

A word on this clone: Its ends do not fully match the called genes, so a read error is possible. CDR3: CAISTGKGEKLFF. In DNA, the CDR3 is TGTGCCATCAGTACAGGAAAGGGTGAAAAACTGTTTTTT. V and J are TRBV6-8 and TRBJ1-4, with a weak D call TRBD1 (5 bases). Looked up from germline, CDR1 is MNHGY and CDR2 is SAAAGT. This CDR3 contains 13 residues.

This clone has just a few counts. V and J are TRBV4-1 and TRBJ2-3; D is undetermined. The V end was cut by 4 bases, the J end by 3 bases, with 8 bases between. The CDR3 is 13 amino acids. The germline V gene encodes CDR1 MGHRA and CDR2 YSYEKL. CDR3 nucleotides: TGCGCCAGCAGCCTAGGGCCGACAGATACGCAGTATTTT. Translating it yields CASSLGPTDTQYF.

The chain has TRBV30 and TRBJ1-2, with TRBD1 as a possible D gene (6 bases). Trimming took 4 bases from V and 5 from J, leaving 23 bases between them. The germline V gene encodes CDR1 GTSNPN and CDR2 SVGIG (reference sequence). The CDR3 is 16 amino acids. The CDR3, as DNA: TGTGCCTGGATCAAAACCGGTGGGGGGCGCAGATATGGCTACACCTTC. Translation: CAWIKTGGGRRYGYTF.

The chain joins TRBV28 to TRBJ2-1; 8 bases map to TRBD2. V shed 2 bases, J shed 7 bases, and the junction held 13 bases outside the gene matches. From germline, CDR1 is MDHEN and CDR2 SYDVKM. This CDR3 contains 17 residues. The CDR3: CASSLTPTGGSRNEQFF. CDR3 bases: TGTGCCAGCAGTTTAACCCCCACGGGGGGGTCTCGAAATGAGCAGTTCTTC.

By sample fraction, this clone is large. V and J are TRBV11-3 and TRBJ2-1; D may correspond to TRBD1 or TRBD2 (5 bases each). The germline CDR1 and CDR2 sequences are SGHNT and YENEEA. This CDR3 is 17 amino acids long. V dropped 6 bases and J dropped 5 bases, with 23 bases sitting between them. The CDR3: CASRPPGASGANNEQFF. The CDR3 DNA follows: TGTGCCAGCAGACCCCCCGGGGCGAGCGGAGCTAACAATGAGCAGTTCTTC.

The V call is TRBV9, the J call TRBJ2-2, with 8 bases matching TRBD1. V was pared by 3 bases and J by 7 bases, with 5 bases of the junction left unmatched. The CDR3 extends over 14 amino acids. Germline CDR1 and CDR2: SGDLS and YYNGEE. The CDR3 loop is CASSAVQGVGELFF. The CDR3 nucleotides read TGTGCCAGCAGCGCAGTACAGGGGGTCGGGGAGCTGTTTTTT.

In this sample, this clone turned up a few times. The chain carries TRBV19 and TRBJ2-4; D call uncertain. Germline CDR1 is LNHDA and CDR2 is SQIVND (reference sequence). This CDR3 is 18 amino acids long. V lost 4 bases, J lost 0 bases, and 19 bases lay in between. DNA of the CDR3: TGTGCCAGTAGTAACCTTCCCTCAGACGCCCTAGCCAAAAACATTCAGTACTTC. Protein sequence: CASSNLPSDALAKNIQYF. The complete variable domain, with remaining parts taken from reference TRBV19 and TRBJ2-4, reads DGGITQSPKYLFRKEGQNVTLSCEQNLNHDAMYWYRQDPGQGLRLIYYSQIVNDFQKGDIAEGYSVSREKKESFPLTVTSAQKNPTAFYLCASSNLPSDALAKNIQYFGAGTRLSVL.